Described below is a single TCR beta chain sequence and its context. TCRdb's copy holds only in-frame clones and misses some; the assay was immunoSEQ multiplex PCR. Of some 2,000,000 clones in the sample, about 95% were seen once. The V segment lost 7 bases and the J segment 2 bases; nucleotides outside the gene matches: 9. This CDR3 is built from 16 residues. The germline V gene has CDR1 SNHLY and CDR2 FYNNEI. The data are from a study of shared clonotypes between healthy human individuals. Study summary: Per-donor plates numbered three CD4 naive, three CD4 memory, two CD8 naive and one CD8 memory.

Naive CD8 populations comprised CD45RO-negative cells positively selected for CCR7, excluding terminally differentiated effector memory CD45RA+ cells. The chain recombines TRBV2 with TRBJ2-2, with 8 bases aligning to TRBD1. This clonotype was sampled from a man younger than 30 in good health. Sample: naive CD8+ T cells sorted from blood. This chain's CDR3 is CASTGTGLSNTGELFF. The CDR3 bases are TGTGCCAGCACCGGGACAGGCTTATCCAACACCGGGGAGCTGTTTTTT.